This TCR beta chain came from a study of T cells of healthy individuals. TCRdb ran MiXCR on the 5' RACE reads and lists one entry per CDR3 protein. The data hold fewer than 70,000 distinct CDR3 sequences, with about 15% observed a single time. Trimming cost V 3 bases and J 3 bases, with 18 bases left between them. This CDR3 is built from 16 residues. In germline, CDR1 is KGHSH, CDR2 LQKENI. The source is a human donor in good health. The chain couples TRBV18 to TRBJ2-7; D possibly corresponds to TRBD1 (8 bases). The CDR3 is CASSPPTGGDFYEQYF. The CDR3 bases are TGTGCCAGCTCACCGCCAACAGGGGGGGATTTCTACGAGCAGTACTTC.